This T cell receptor beta chain emerged from a study of T cell changes during pregnancy in multiple sclerosis. The table came from immunoSEQ multiplex PCR; TCRdb's copy has only in-frame clones and leaves some out. The sample includes over 15,000 clones, 84% of them seen just once. This clone came up a few times. The receptor comes from a female donor in good health, enrolled as a control in a pregnancy study. The source was CD8+ T cells from peripheral blood mononuclear cells, collected in the second trimester of pregnancy.

CDR3 sequence: CALKSSYNSPLHF. The CDR3 nucleotides are TGTGCCCTTAAGAGCTCCTATAATTCACCCCTCCACTTT. V usage is TRBV30 and J usage is TRBJ1-6; D gene uncertain. This CDR3 has 13 amino acids. Germline values: CDR1 GTSNPN, CDR2 SVGIG (reference sequence). With 8 bases removed from V and 0 bases from J, the gap between germline ends came to 8 bases.